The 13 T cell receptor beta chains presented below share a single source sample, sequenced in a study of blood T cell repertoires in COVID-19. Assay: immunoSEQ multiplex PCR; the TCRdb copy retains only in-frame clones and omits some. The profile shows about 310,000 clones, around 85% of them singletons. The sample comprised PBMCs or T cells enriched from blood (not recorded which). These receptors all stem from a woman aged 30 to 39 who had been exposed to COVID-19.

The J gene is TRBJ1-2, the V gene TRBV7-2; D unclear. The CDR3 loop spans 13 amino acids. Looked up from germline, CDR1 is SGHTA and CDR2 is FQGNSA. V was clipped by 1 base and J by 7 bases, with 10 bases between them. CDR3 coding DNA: TGTGCCAGCAGCTTAGGGAGGGAAAGTGGCTACACCTTC. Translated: CASSLGRESGYTF.

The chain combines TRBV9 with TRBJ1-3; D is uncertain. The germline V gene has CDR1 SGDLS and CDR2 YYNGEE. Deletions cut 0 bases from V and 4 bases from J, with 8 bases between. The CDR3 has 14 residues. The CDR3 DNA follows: TGTGCCAGCAGCGTAGTTGGCGGCGGAAACACCATATATTTT. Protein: CASSVVGGGNTIYF.

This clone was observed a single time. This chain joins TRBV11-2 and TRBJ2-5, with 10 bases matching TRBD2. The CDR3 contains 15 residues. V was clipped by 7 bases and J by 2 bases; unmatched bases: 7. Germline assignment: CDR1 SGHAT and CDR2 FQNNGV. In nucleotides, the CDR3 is TGTGCCAGCACCCGGACTAGCGGAGATCAAGAGACCCAGTACTTC. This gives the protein CASTRTSGDQETQYF.

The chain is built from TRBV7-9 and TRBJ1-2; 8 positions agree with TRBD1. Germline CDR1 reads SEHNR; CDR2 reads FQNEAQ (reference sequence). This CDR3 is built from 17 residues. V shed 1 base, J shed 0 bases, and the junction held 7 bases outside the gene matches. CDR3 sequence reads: CASSLDRTGRANYGYTF. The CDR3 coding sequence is TGTGCCAGCAGCTTAGATAGGACAGGGCGAGCTAACTATGGCTACACCTTC.

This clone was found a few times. DNA for the CDR3: TGTGCCAGCAGCTTGGATCGGGTGAACACCGGGGAGCTGTTTTTT. It codes for CASSLDRVNTGELFF. The chain recombines TRBV5-4 with TRBJ2-2; D is ambiguous. Trimming removed 0 bases at V and 1 base at J, with 7 bases between. The CDR3 is made up of 15 amino acids. Germline assignment: CDR1 SGHNT and CDR2 YYREEE (reference sequence).

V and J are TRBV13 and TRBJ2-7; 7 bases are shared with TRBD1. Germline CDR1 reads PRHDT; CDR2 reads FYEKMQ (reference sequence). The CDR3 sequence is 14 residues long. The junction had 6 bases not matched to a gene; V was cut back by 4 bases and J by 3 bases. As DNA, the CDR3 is TGTGCCAGCAGCTCCGGACAGGTCTTCTACGAGCAGTACTTC. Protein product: CASSSGQVFYEQYF. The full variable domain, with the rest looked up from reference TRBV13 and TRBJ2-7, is AAGVIQSPRHLIKEKRETATLKCYPIPRHDTVYWYQQGPGQDPQFLISFYEKMQSDKGSIPDRFSAQQFSDYHSELNMSSLELGDSALYFCASSSGQVFYEQYFGPGTRLTVT.

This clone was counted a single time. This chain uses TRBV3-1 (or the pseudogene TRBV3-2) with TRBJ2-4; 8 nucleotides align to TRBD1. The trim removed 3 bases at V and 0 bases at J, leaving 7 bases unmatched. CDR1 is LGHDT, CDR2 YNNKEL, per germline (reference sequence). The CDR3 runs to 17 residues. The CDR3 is CASSHHTDRGAKNIQYF. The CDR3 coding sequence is TGTGCCAGCAGCCACCATACCGACAGGGGAGCCAAAAACATTCAGTACTTC.

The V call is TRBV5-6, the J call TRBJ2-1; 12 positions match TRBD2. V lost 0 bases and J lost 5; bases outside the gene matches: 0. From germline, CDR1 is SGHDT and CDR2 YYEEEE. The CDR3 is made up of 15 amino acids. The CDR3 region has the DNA TGTGCCAGCAGCTTGGGACTAGCGGGGGACAATGAGCAGTTCTTC. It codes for CASSLGLAGDNEQFF.

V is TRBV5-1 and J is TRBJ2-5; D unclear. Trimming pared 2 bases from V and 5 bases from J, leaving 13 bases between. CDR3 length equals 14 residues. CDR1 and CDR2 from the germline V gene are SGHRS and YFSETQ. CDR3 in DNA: TGCGCCAGCAGCTTAGGTACTACTATGGAGACCCAGTACTTC. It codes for CASSLGTTMETQYF.

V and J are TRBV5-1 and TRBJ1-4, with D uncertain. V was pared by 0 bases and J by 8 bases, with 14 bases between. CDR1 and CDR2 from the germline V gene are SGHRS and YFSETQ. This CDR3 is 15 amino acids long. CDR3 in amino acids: CASSLDPGTGEKLFF. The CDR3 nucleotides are TGCGCCAGCAGCTTGGATCCGGGTACGGGGGAAAAACTGTTTTTT. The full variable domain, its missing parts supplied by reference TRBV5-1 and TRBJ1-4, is KAGVTQTPRYLIKTRGQQVTLSCSPISGHRSVSWYQQTPGQGLQFLFEYFSETQRNKGNFPGRFSGRQFSNSRSEMNVSTLELGDSALYLCASSLDPGTGEKLFFGSGTQLSVL.

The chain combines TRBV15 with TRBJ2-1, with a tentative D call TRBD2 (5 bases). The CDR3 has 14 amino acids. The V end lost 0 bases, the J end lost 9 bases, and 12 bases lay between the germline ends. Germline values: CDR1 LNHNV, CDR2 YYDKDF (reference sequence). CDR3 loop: CATSRDLKGAEQFF. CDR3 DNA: TGTGCCACCAGCAGAGATTTAAAGGGAGCTGAGCAGTTCTTC.

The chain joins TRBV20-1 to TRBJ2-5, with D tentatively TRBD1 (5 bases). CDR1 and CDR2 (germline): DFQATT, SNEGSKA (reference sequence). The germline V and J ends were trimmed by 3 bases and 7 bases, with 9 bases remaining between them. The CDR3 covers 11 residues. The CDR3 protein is CSARDNRTQYF. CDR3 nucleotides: TGCAGTGCTAGGGACAATAGGACCCAGTACTTC.

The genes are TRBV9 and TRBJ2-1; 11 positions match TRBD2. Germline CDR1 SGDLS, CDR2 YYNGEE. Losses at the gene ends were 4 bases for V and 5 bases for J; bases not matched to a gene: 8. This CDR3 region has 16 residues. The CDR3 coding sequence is TGTGCCAGCAGCCTGGCCGGGACTAGCGGTAACAATGAGCAGTTCTTC. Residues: CASSLAGTSGNNEQFF.